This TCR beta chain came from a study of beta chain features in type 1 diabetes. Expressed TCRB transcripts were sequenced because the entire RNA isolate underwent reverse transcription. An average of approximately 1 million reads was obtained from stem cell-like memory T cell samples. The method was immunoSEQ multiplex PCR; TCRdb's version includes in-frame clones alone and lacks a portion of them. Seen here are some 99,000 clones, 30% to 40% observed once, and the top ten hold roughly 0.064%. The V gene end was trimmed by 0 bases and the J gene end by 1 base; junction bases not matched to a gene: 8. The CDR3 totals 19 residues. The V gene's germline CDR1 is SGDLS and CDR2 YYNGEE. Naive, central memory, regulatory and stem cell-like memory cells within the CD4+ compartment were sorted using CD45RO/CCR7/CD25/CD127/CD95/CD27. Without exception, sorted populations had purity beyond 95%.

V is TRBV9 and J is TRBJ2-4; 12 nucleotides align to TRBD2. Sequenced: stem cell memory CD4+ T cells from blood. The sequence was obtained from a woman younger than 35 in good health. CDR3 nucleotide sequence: TGTGCCAGCAGCGTAGAAGGCCTAGCGGGAGGGGGGGCCAAAAACATTCAGTACTTC. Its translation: CASSVEGLAGGGAKNIQYF.